The 15 T cell receptor beta chains below were found in one sample sequenced in a study of T cell responses to AZD1222 COVID-19 vaccine. The repertoire was sequenced with immunoSEQ multiplex PCR; TCRdb's copy has only in-frame clones and lacks some. The sample consists of 130,000 or so clones, 94% of them appearing once. Material: peripheral blood, obtained on day 0 of AZD1222 vaccination. These receptors were obtained from an adult in good health.

This sequence joins TRBV18 and TRBJ1-4; D call uncertain. This CDR3 contains 13 residues. V was shortened by 3 bases and J by 8 bases, with 10 bases between the two germline ends. The germline gives CDR1 KGHSH, CDR2 LQKENI. Written as DNA, the CDR3 is TGTGCCAGCTCACCTTCCCTAGGGGAAAAACTGTTTTTT. Its translation is CASSPSLGEKLFF.

The gene calls are TRBV28 and TRBJ1-1; 7 bases are a match to TRBD1. Looked up from germline, CDR1 is MDHEN and CDR2 is SYDVKM. The CDR3 loop spans 16 amino acids. V gave up 7 bases and J gave up 0 bases; unmatched junction bases: 11. CDR3 sequence reads: CASNVPRQGLNTEAFF. The CDR3 DNA reads TGTGCCAGCAACGTGCCGCGACAGGGCTTGAACACTGAAGCTTTCTTT.

The chain combines TRBV2 with TRBJ2-1; 12 bases map to TRBD2. The CDR3 is 14 residues long. In germline, CDR1 is SNHLY, CDR2 FYNNEI. V gave up 4 bases and J gave up 6 bases; unmatched junction bases: 1. The DNA of the CDR3 is TGTGCCAGCAGTGTGGGACTAGCGGGCAATGAGCAGTTCTTC. Translating it yields CASSVGLAGNEQFF.

The sample holds one count of this clone. The gene calls are TRBV30 and TRBJ1-4; 10 bases match TRBD1. CDR1 is GTSNPN, CDR2 SVGIG, per germline (reference sequence). The J segment lost 7 bases and the V segment lost 0 bases, leaving 8 bases of the junction unmatched. The CDR3 has 16 amino acids. The CDR3 is CAWSVRGQGRGEKLFF. CDR3 DNA sequence: TGTGCCTGGAGTGTACGGGGACAGGGGAGGGGTGAAAAACTGTTTTTT.

The CDR3 region has the DNA TGTGCCAGCAGACGACAGGGGGTGGACACCGGGGAGCTGTTTTTT. Amino acids: CASRRQGVDTGELFF. V and J are TRBV7-9 and TRBJ2-2, with 9 bases lining up with TRBD1. From germline, CDR1 is SEHNR and CDR2 FQNEAQ (reference sequence). This CDR3 has 15 amino acids. With V trimmed by 6 bases and J by 3 bases, 5 bases remained unmatched.

The rearrangement joins TRBV2 to TRBJ2-1; the D gene is possibly TRBD2 (6 bases). In germline, CDR1 is SNHLY, CDR2 FYNNEI. This CDR3 spans 18 amino acids. The germline V and J ends were trimmed by 2 bases and 0 bases, with 17 bases remaining between them. The CDR3 nucleotides are TGTGCCAGCAGTGAATTCGGAATTACTAGCCTCTCCTACAATGAGCAGTTCTTC. Translating it yields CASSEFGITSLSYNEQFF.

J is TRBJ2-7 and V is TRBV6-2 or TRBV6-3, with 14 bases lining up with TRBD2. Germline V gene lookup returns CDR1 MNHEY and CDR2 SVGEGT. V shed 2 bases and J 6 bases; nucleotides not matched to a gene: 3. The CDR3 loop spans 15 amino acids. The CDR3 reads CASSYGLAGGSEQYF. In nucleotides, the CDR3 is TGTGCCAGCAGTTACGGACTAGCGGGAGGTTCCGAGCAGTACTTC.

The chain is built from TRBV7-9 and TRBJ2-7; no clear D gene. Trimming shortened V by 3 bases and J by 7 bases, and 7 bases separated the two germline ends. CDR1 is SEHNR, CDR2 FQNEAQ, per germline (reference sequence). CDR3 length equals 11 residues. CDR3 region: CASSFTREQYF. The CDR3 DNA follows: TGTGCCAGCAGCTTCACGAGGGAGCAGTACTTC.

This sequence joins TRBV6-2 or TRBV6-3 and TRBJ2-1; TRBD2 matches at 10 bases. Per germline, CDR1 MNHEY and CDR2 SVGEGT. The trim removed 5 bases at V and 3 bases at J, leaving 7 bases unmatched. The CDR3 has 16 amino acids. The DNA for the CDR3 is TGTGCCAGCAGTCCCACCGGACTAGCGGTCTACAATGAGCAGTTCTTC. It specifies CASSPTGLAVYNEQFF.

The rearrangement links TRBV4-2 to TRBJ1-3; D is undetermined. The V and J ends lost 0 bases and 0 bases respectively, with 12 bases between them. Germline CDR1 LGHNA, CDR2 YNFKEQ. The CDR3 is 17 residues long. The CDR3 reads CASSQDDIAYSGNTIYF. For the CDR3, the DNA is TGTGCCAGCAGCCAAGATGATATTGCCTACTCTGGAAACACCATATATTTT.

The V call is TRBV3-1 (or the pseudogene TRBV3-2), the J call TRBJ1-1, with a weak D call TRBD1 (6 bases). The germline V gene has CDR1 LGHDT and CDR2 YNNKEL (reference sequence). V shed 2 bases and J shed 1 base, with 8 bases lying between them. The length of the CDR3 is 14 residues. CDR3 sequence: CASSQPGQNTEAFF. The CDR3 bases are TGTGCCAGCAGCCAACCGGGACAGAACACTGAAGCTTTCTTT.

The V call is TRBV10-2, the J call TRBJ1-1; a possible D gene is TRBD1 (5 bases). Per germline, CDR1 WSHSY and CDR2 SAAADI. The CDR3 has 11 residues. The V end was cut by 6 bases, the J end by 8 bases, with 10 bases between. The chain's CDR3 is CASSGTGEAFF. CDR3 DNA sequence: TGCGCCAGCAGCGGGACGGGAGAAGCTTTCTTT.

The chain couples TRBV6-6 to TRBJ1-1; 7 bases match TRBD1. The CDR3 runs 14 residues. V lost 5 bases and J lost 1; bases outside the gene matches: 4. Germline CDR1 and CDR2: MNHNY and SVGAGI (reference sequence). Written as DNA, the CDR3 is TGTGCCAGCAGTCCCCGGACAGGGAACACTGAAGCTTTCTTT. Protein: CASSPRTGNTEAFF.

The chain employs TRBV19 and TRBJ2-5, with D perhaps matching TRBD2 (7 bases). V lost 6 bases and J 7 bases, leaving 21 bases between the germline ends. The CDR3 length is 15 residues. The germline V gene encodes CDR1 LNHDA and CDR2 SQIVND (reference sequence). This CDR3 is CASSPSSGGGGTQYF. The DNA of the CDR3 is TGTGCCAGTAGCCCTTCCTCGGGAGGAGGGGGGACCCAGTACTTC.

The CDR3 region is CASSSIAPYNEQFF. In DNA, the CDR3 is TGTGCCAGCAGCTCAATCGCCCCCTACAATGAGCAGTTCTTC. The chain carries TRBV7-8 and TRBJ2-1; D unresolved. Germline lookup yields CDR1 SGHVS and CDR2 FQNEAQ. The CDR3 is made up of 14 amino acids. The ends were cut back, 4 bases at V and 2 bases at J, with 9 bases in the middle.